This TCR beta chain came from a study of T-cell reconstitution after alpha-beta-depleted transplantation in children. Study-level results: Two months or so post-transplant, alpha-beta T cells reportedly derived from several hundred expanded graft clones. It was newly produced T cells that mostly accounted for T-cell counts and diversity one year after transplant. After transplant, high TCRbeta diversity at day 60 in some patients arose from surviving recipient T cells and thymic progenitors.

The CDR3 consists of 18 residues. The germline V gene encodes CDR1 SGHAT and CDR2 FQDESV (reference sequence). J lost 3 bases, V lost 2 bases, and 12 bases had no gene match. This clonotype was observed a single time. What it binds is unknown. Preparation of the TCRbeta library used unique molecular identifiers. One entry per CDR3 protein, called by TCRdb with MiXCR from the PCR reads. This table has a few hundred thousand distinct CDR3 sequences, 27% appearing once. Specimen: PBMCs, collected before TCRalphabeta/CD19-depleted stem cell transplant. The clonotype comes from a boy in the first two years of life with Wiskott-Aldrich syndrome, due to receive a stem cell transplant. V is TRBV11-1 and J is TRBJ2-7; 11 positions agree with TRBD2. The CDR3: CASSLWLSMTSGNYEQYF. The CDR3 DNA sequence: TGTGCCAGCAGCTTATGGTTGAGTATGACTAGCGGGAACTACGAGCAGTACTTC.